The sample holds many counts of the clone carrying this T cell receptor (beta chain). Its cognate antigen is unknown. This entry belongs to a study of regulatory T cells in long-lasting Graves disease. Indicated time point: newly diagnosed GD, antithyroid drugs for less than 3 months. Making the TCR library involved RNA that had been extracted from PBMCs. Study-wide results and limits: Persistent disease samples used TRBV28, TRBJ1-2 and TRBJ2-5 preferentially.

Trimming removed 4 bases from V and 8 bases from J, with 21 bases in between. There are 16 residues in the CDR3. Looked up from germline, CDR1 is LNHDA and CDR2 is SQIVND (reference sequence). According to the study, TCR beta libraries were built with iRepertoire HTBI primers and CDR3-region Arm-PCR. Original processing methods: Segment identification across samples yielded around 64 TRBV and roughly 15 TRBJ segments. TCRdb re-called the multiplex PCR reads through MiXCR, storing one row per CDR3 protein. TCRdb assigned the V and J calls; the authors' analysis was not used. This sample yields some 400,000 distinct CDR3 sequences, of which under 15% are seen a single time; approximately 16% belongs to the top ten. These sequences were also reported in another study, on T cells in Graves' hyperthyroidism and ophthalmopathy. Per that study: Clonotypes that were expanded in thyroid above 0.001 mostly appeared in blood too.

The TCR comes from a woman in her twenties or thirties with Graves disease. The V gene is TRBV19, the J gene TRBJ2-1, with D perhaps TRBD1 (6 bases). Sequencing was performed on peripheral blood mononuclear cells (PBMCs), taken at new diagnosis, from a patient treated with antithyroid drugs. CDR3: CASSTPPTGYIDEQFF. Written as DNA, the CDR3 is TGTGCCAGTAGTACTCCCCCCACAGGGTATATCGATGAGCAGTTCTTC.